The rows below give T cell receptor beta chains drawn from one sample of a study of blood T cell repertoires in COVID-19. Data came from immunoSEQ multiplex PCR; TCRdb stores just in-frame clones and leaves some out. The data show about 280,000 clones, 85% seen once. The sample taken for sequencing was peripheral blood. The receptors shown here come from a man in his forties or fifties with active or convalescent COVID-19. CDR3s include the opening cysteine and the closing phenylalanine or tryptophan. A D gene is named only where the DNA matches it firmly. Some rows mark clone size as missing; the rest say once, few, many or name a class of expanded clone.

v_call: TRBV11-3
clone_size: NA
j_call: TRBJ2-7
cdr3_length: 13
d_call: TRBD1
cdr3_nt: TGTGCCAGCAGCCGGGACAGCCTAGGGGAGCAGTACTTC
cdr3_aa: CASSRDSLGEQYF

v_call: TRBV15
clone_size: NA
j_call: TRBJ2-7
cdr3_length: 14
d_call: TRBD1
cdr3_nt: TGTGCCACCAGCAGAGCCGGGACAGGGAGGGAGCAGTACTTC
cdr3_aa: CATSRAGTGREQYF

v_call: TRBV19
clone_size: NA
j_call: TRBJ2-7
cdr3_length: 13
d_call: NA
cdr3_nt: TGTGCCTCCCCCTTACAGGCGGTCTCCGAGCAGTACTTC
cdr3_aa: CASPLQAVSEQYF

v_call: TRBV29-1
clone_size: NA
j_call: TRBJ2-3
cdr3_length: 15
d_call: TRBD1
cdr3_nt: TGCAGCGTTGTAAACCCGGGACAGGGCGGAGATACGCAGTATTTT
cdr3_aa: CSVVNPGQGGDTQYF

v_call: TRBV5-1
clone_size: NA
j_call: TRBJ2-1
cdr3_length: 15
d_call: NA
cdr3_nt: TGCGCCAGCAGCTTGGGAGGAGAGGGCTACAATGAGCAGTTCTTC
cdr3_aa: CASSLGGEGYNEQFF

v_call: TRBV7-9
clone_size: NA
j_call: TRBJ2-2
cdr3_length: 13
d_call: NA
cdr3_nt: TGTGCCAGCAGCACTCTTGGGGCGGGGGAGCTGTTTTTT
cdr3_aa: CASSTLGAGELFF

v_call: TRBV4-1
clone_size: NA
j_call: TRBJ1-4
cdr3_length: 15
d_call: NA
cdr3_nt: TGCGCCAGCAGCCAAGGATGGACTATTAAAGAAAAACTGTTTTTT
cdr3_aa: CASSQGWTIKEKLFF

v_call: TRBV7-9
clone_size: NA
j_call: TRBJ1-6
cdr3_length: 13
d_call: NA
cdr3_nt: TGTGCCAGCAGCTTATTGGAGGCTTCACCCCTCCACTTT
cdr3_aa: CASSLLEASPLHF

v_call: TRBV18
clone_size: few
j_call: TRBJ2-7
cdr3_length: 12
d_call: NA
cdr3_nt: TGTGCCAGCTCATTCACAGGATCCGAGCAGTACTTC
cdr3_aa: CASSFTGSEQYF

v_call: TRBV29-1
clone_size: once
j_call: TRBJ1-1
cdr3_length: 12
d_call: TRBD1
cdr3_nt: TGCAGCGGTACCAGGGGGCTGAATGAAGCTTTCTTT
cdr3_aa: CSGTRGLNEAFF

v_call: TRBV11-2
clone_size: few
j_call: TRBJ2-7
cdr3_length: 11
d_call: NA
cdr3_nt: TGTGCCAGCACCCCCGCCTACGAGCAGTACTTC
cdr3_aa: CASTPAYEQYF

v_call: TRBV29-1
clone_size: NA
j_call: TRBJ2-7
cdr3_length: 14
d_call: TRBD2
cdr3_nt: TGCAGCGTTAAGACTAGCGGGAGGGTAGGAGAGCAGTACTTC
cdr3_aa: CSVKTSGRVGEQYF

v_call: TRBV9
clone_size: NA
j_call: TRBJ1-2
cdr3_length: 14
d_call: NA
cdr3_nt: TGTGCCAGCAGCGTAGGTCGGGTCTTGAGGGGCTACACCTTC
cdr3_aa: CASSVGRVLRGYTF

v_call: TRBV2
clone_size: NA
j_call: TRBJ2-5
cdr3_length: 13
d_call: NA
cdr3_nt: TGTGCCAGCAGTGATGACAATCAAGAGACCCAGTACTTC
cdr3_aa: CASSDDNQETQYF

v_call: TRBV2
clone_size: few
j_call: TRBJ1-5
cdr3_length: 16
d_call: NA
cdr3_nt: TGTGCCAGCAAGGGTCGGGGACCGGGGGGGGATCAGCCCCAGCATTTT
cdr3_aa: CASKGRGPGGDQPQHF

v_call: TRBV19
clone_size: NA
j_call: TRBJ2-7
cdr3_length: 15
d_call: TRBD2
cdr3_nt: TGTGCCAGTTCTAGAGTAGCGGGAGAATCCTACGAGCAGTACTTC
cdr3_aa: CASSRVAGESYEQYF

v_call: TRBV3-1/TRBV3-2
clone_size: NA
j_call: TRBJ1-6
cdr3_length: 15
d_call: NA
cdr3_nt: TGTGCCAGCAGTCATACAGGAGATTATAATTCACCCCTCCACTTT
cdr3_aa: CASSHTGDYNSPLHF

v_call: TRBV28
clone_size: NA
j_call: TRBJ2-1
cdr3_length: 14
d_call: TRBD2
cdr3_nt: TGTGCCAGCAGTTTTACTAGCGGGATTCATGAGCAGTTCTTC
cdr3_aa: CASSFTSGIHEQFF

v_call: TRBV19
clone_size: NA
j_call: TRBJ1-1
cdr3_length: 15
d_call: TRBD1
cdr3_nt: TGTGCCAGTACCGGGACAGGGGGCGTTTTCACTGAAGCTTTCTTT
cdr3_aa: CASTGTGGVFTEAFF

v_call: TRBV2
clone_size: NA
j_call: TRBJ2-3
cdr3_length: 15
d_call: NA
cdr3_nt: TGTGCCAGCAGTGAAAAACCGGACAACACAGATACGCAGTATTTT
cdr3_aa: CASSEKPDNTDTQYF

v_call: TRBV7-3
clone_size: NA
j_call: TRBJ2-2
cdr3_length: 13
d_call: NA
cdr3_nt: TGTGCCAGCAGCTTTAGCGTTCCCGGGGAGCTGTTTTTT
cdr3_aa: CASSFSVPGELFF

v_call: TRBV5-6
clone_size: NA
j_call: TRBJ2-2
cdr3_length: 17
d_call: TRBD2
cdr3_nt: TGTGCCAGCAGCTTGGGACTAGCGGGAGGTAGGACCGGGGAGCTGTTTTTT
cdr3_aa: CASSLGLAGGRTGELFF

v_call: TRBV11-2
clone_size: once
j_call: TRBJ2-1
cdr3_length: 16
d_call: NA
cdr3_nt: TGTGCCAGCAGCTTAGATCGGGTGGCTAGCGTAGGTGAGCAGTTCTTC
cdr3_aa: CASSLDRVASVGEQFF

v_call: TRBV18
clone_size: NA
j_call: TRBJ1-1
cdr3_length: 12
d_call: NA
cdr3_nt: TGTGCCAGCTCACCACCAGGACAAGAAGCTTTCTTT
cdr3_aa: CASSPPGQEAFF

v_call: TRBV7-2
clone_size: NA
j_call: TRBJ1-2
cdr3_length: 15
d_call: NA
cdr3_nt: TGTGCCAGCAGGTCCGGGGAGGGTAGAGGGTATGGCTACACCTTC
cdr3_aa: CASRSGEGRGYGYTF

v_call: TRBV15
clone_size: NA
j_call: TRBJ1-4
cdr3_length: 16
d_call: NA
cdr3_nt: TGTGCCACCAGCAGGGTCAAGGGAGCAACTAATGAAAAACTGTTTTTT
cdr3_aa: CATSRVKGATNEKLFF

v_call: TRBV27
clone_size: NA
j_call: TRBJ1-1
cdr3_length: 13
d_call: NA
cdr3_nt: TGTGCCAGCAGTCTTCAGGGTAACACTGAAGCTTTCTTT
cdr3_aa: CASSLQGNTEAFF

v_call: TRBV27
clone_size: few
j_call: TRBJ2-1
cdr3_length: 12
d_call: NA
cdr3_nt: TGTGCCAGCACCTCCGGGGGACGGAGGCAGTTCTTC
cdr3_aa: CASTSGGRRQFF

v_call: TRBV5-1
clone_size: NA
j_call: TRBJ1-6
cdr3_length: 14
d_call: NA
cdr3_nt: TGCGCCAGCAGCTCCGGACAGTTTAATTCACCCCTCCACTTT
cdr3_aa: CASSSGQFNSPLHF

v_call: TRBV29-1
clone_size: NA
j_call: TRBJ1-1
cdr3_length: 13
d_call: NA
cdr3_nt: TGCAGCGTTGCTGAGGGTTACCGGTCGTTGGCTTTCTTT
cdr3_aa: CSVAEGYRSLAFF

v_call: TRBV7-2
clone_size: NA
j_call: TRBJ2-7
cdr3_length: 15
d_call: NA
cdr3_nt: TGTGCCAGCAGCTTAGGGAGCGGTGGTTTCTACGAGCAGTACTTC
cdr3_aa: CASSLGSGGFYEQYF

v_call: TRBV7-9
clone_size: NA
j_call: TRBJ1-3
cdr3_length: 11
d_call: NA
cdr3_nt: TGTGCCAGCAGCTCGACAGGCGCCATATATTTT
cdr3_aa: CASSSTGAIYF

v_call: TRBV28
clone_size: NA
j_call: TRBJ1-1
cdr3_length: 13
d_call: NA
cdr3_nt: TGTGCCAGCAGTTTAACCGACCGCTCCAGGGCTTTCTTT
cdr3_aa: CASSLTDRSRAFF

v_call: TRBV5-4
clone_size: NA
j_call: TRBJ1-1
cdr3_length: 14
d_call: NA
cdr3_nt: TGTGCCAGCAGCCAAGGTGGCAGGGACACTGAAGCTTTCTTT
cdr3_aa: CASSQGGRDTEAFF

v_call: TRBV6-4
clone_size: NA
j_call: TRBJ2-2
cdr3_length: 13
d_call: NA
cdr3_nt: TGTGCCAGCAGTGACTCCGGGGGCGGGGAGCTGTTTTTT
cdr3_aa: CASSDSGGGELFF

v_call: TRBV5-6
clone_size: NA
j_call: TRBJ1-5
cdr3_length: 17
d_call: NA
cdr3_nt: TGTGCCAGCAGTCTACGGAGAGGGGGGGGCCGTAATCAGCCCCAGCATTTT
cdr3_aa: CASSLRRGGGRNQPQHF

v_call: TRBV4-1
clone_size: NA
j_call: TRBJ2-3
cdr3_length: 16
d_call: NA
cdr3_nt: TGCGCCAGCAGCCCCCCTCCCGCGGCTAGCACAGATACGCAGTATTTT
cdr3_aa: CASSPPPAASTDTQYF

v_call: TRBV5-6
clone_size: NA
j_call: TRBJ2-1
cdr3_length: 18
d_call: NA
cdr3_nt: TGTGCCAGCAGCTCCCCCCGTTTGAGCGACTACTCCTACAATGAGCAGTTCTTC
cdr3_aa: CASSSPRLSDYSYNEQFF

v_call: TRBV13
clone_size: NA
j_call: TRBJ2-2
cdr3_length: 17
d_call: NA
cdr3_nt: TGTGCCAGCAGCCCCAGAGGAGGCCTAGCGAACACCGGGGAGCTGTTTTTT
cdr3_aa: CASSPRGGLANTGELFF

v_call: TRBV9
clone_size: NA
j_call: TRBJ1-4
cdr3_length: 15
d_call: NA
cdr3_nt: TGTGCCAGCAGCGTGACCGGGACGGGAGATGAAAAACTGTTTTTT
cdr3_aa: CASSVTGTGDEKLFF

v_call: TRBV19
clone_size: NA
j_call: TRBJ1-2
cdr3_length: 13
d_call: NA
cdr3_nt: TGTGCCAGTAGTATTGATTACAGGGCTGGCTACACCTTC
cdr3_aa: CASSIDYRAGYTF

v_call: TRBV5-6
clone_size: NA
j_call: TRBJ2-5
cdr3_length: 16
d_call: TRBD2
cdr3_nt: TGTGCCAGCAGCTTGTTAGCGGGAGGAGGCCAAGAGACCCAGTACTTC
cdr3_aa: CASSLLAGGGQETQYF

v_call: TRBV7-6
clone_size: once
j_call: TRBJ2-1
cdr3_length: 17
d_call: NA
cdr3_nt: TGTGCCAGCAGCTTAGCCCCCGGAGGGGACTCCTACAATGAGCAGTTCTTC
cdr3_aa: CASSLAPGGDSYNEQFF

v_call: TRBV7-9
clone_size: NA
j_call: TRBJ2-3
cdr3_length: 16
d_call: TRBD2
cdr3_nt: TGTGCCAGCAGCCCTAGCGGGCACCAGATCACAGATACGCAGTATTTT
cdr3_aa: CASSPSGHQITDTQYF

v_call: TRBV4-1
clone_size: NA
j_call: TRBJ2-3
cdr3_length: 12
d_call: NA
cdr3_nt: TGCGCCAGCAGCCAAGATCTGGATACGCAGTATTTT
cdr3_aa: CASSQDLDTQYF

v_call: TRBV3-1/TRBV3-2
clone_size: NA
j_call: TRBJ1-4
cdr3_length: 15
d_call: TRBD1
cdr3_nt: TGTGCCAGCAGCCAAGAGGGACAGGGATGGCGAAAACTGTTTTTT
cdr3_aa: CASSQEGQGWRKLFF

v_call: TRBV7-3
clone_size: NA
j_call: TRBJ1-1
cdr3_length: 13
d_call: NA
cdr3_nt: TGTGCCAGCAGCAGCGACAGGAACACTGAAGCTTTCTTT
cdr3_aa: CASSSDRNTEAFF

v_call: TRBV19
clone_size: NA
j_call: TRBJ2-3
cdr3_length: 16
d_call: TRBD2
cdr3_nt: TGTGCCAGTAGTATCGGGGGGACTAGCGGGAGGGATACGCAGTATTTT
cdr3_aa: CASSIGGTSGRDTQYF

v_call: TRBV7-9
clone_size: NA
j_call: TRBJ2-7
cdr3_length: 14
d_call: NA
cdr3_nt: TGTGCCAGCAGCCAAGGTGGACAGATAGTCGAGCAGTACTTC
cdr3_aa: CASSQGGQIVEQYF

v_call: TRBV20-1
clone_size: NA
j_call: TRBJ1-2
cdr3_length: 16
d_call: NA
cdr3_nt: TGCAGTGCTAGTGCAATGGGGGGGGTCACAAGTTATGGCTACACCTTC
cdr3_aa: CSASAMGGVTSYGYTF

v_call: TRBV5-1
clone_size: NA
j_call: TRBJ1-2
cdr3_length: 12
d_call: NA
cdr3_nt: TGCGCCAGCGGGCAGGGAGGCAATGGCTACACCTTC
cdr3_aa: CASGQGGNGYTF

v_call: TRBV4-2
clone_size: NA
j_call: TRBJ2-1
cdr3_length: 14
d_call: NA
cdr3_nt: TGTGCCAGCAGCCAAGAAACGAGTGTCAATGAGCAGTTCTTC
cdr3_aa: CASSQETSVNEQFF

v_call: TRBV3-1/TRBV3-2
clone_size: NA
j_call: TRBJ2-7
cdr3_length: 23
d_call: NA
cdr3_nt: TGTGCCAGCAGCCAAGATAAGGAATTAAGGACATCGCCTAAAAGGTGCCAATACTACGAGCAGTACTTC
cdr3_aa: CASSQDKELRTSPKRCQYYEQYF

v_call: TRBV21-1
clone_size: NA
j_call: TRBJ1-5
cdr3_length: 13
d_call: NA
cdr3_nt: TGTGCCAGCAGAAGAGGGACATATCAGCCCCAGCATTTT
cdr3_aa: CASRRGTYQPQHF

v_call: TRBV2
clone_size: NA
j_call: TRBJ2-7
cdr3_length: 16
d_call: TRBD2
cdr3_nt: TGTGCCAGCAGTTTCATAGCGGGAAGGAGCTCCTACGAGCAGTACTTC
cdr3_aa: CASSFIAGRSSYEQYF